This passage covers 20 T cell receptor beta chains from one sample sequenced in a study of T cells in Graves' hyperthyroidism and ophthalmopathy. RNA transcripts gave rise to amplified TCR beta CDR3 regions. TCR CDR3 underwent first-round RT-PCR with the HTBI primer set. Using its own MiXCR run on the multiplex PCR reads, TCRdb lists one record per CDR3 protein. The table records hundreds of thousands of distinct CDR3 sequences, 11% to 15% of them present only once. Sample: blood. The receptors were gathered from a woman aged 18-29 years with Graves' hyperthyroidism.

In its sample, this clonotype was seen many times. The rearrangement joins TRBV30 to TRBJ2-7; no reliable D call. Between the trimmed V and J ends, which lost 5 bases and 2 bases, there was a span of 7 bases. CDR3 length: 11 amino acids. Germline V lookup: CDR1 GTSNPN, CDR2 SVGIG (reference sequence). This CDR3 is CAWSHAYEQYF. For the CDR3, the DNA is TGTGCCTGGTCCCATGCCTACGAGCAGTACTTC.

This chain links TRBV6-9 with TRBJ2-1; TRBD2 aligns across 8 bases. J gave up 3 bases and V 4 bases, and 5 bases lay outside the gene matches. In germline, CDR1 is MNHGY, CDR2 SVAAGI. The CDR3 sequence is 15 residues long. CDR3 nucleotide sequence: TGTGCCAGCAGTTCGAGCGGGAGTGTCTACAATGAGCAGTTCTTC. Its protein is CASSSSGSVYNEQFF.

This clonotype was seen only a few times. The chain recombines TRBV30 with TRBJ1-2; TRBD1 is a possible D gene (6 bases). The CDR3 covers 15 residues. Germline-derived CDR1 and CDR2 are GTSNPN and SVGIG (reference sequence). Trimming took 5 bases from V and 4 from J, leaving 20 bases between them. The CDR3 DNA is TGTGCCTGGGGCAGTGGTTCAACAGGGAGCTATGGCTACACCTTC. This gives the protein CAWGSGSTGSYGYTF.

The V gene is TRBV29-1, the J gene TRBJ2-6, with a tentative D call TRBD1 (6 bases). The V end was cut by 4 bases, the J end by 0 bases, with 10 bases between. The germline CDR1 and CDR2 sequences are SQVTM and ANQGSEA. The CDR3 is 15 amino acids. CDR3 sequence: CSVVGGSSGANVLTF. The CDR3 DNA is TGCAGCGTTGTAGGGGGTAGCTCTGGGGCCAACGTCCTGACTTTC.

The chain uses TRBV19 and TRBJ2-1; D may be TRBD1 or TRBD2 (5 bases each). The germline gives CDR1 LNHDA, CDR2 SQIVND (reference sequence). V lost 9 bases to trimming and J lost 0 bases, with 18 bases between them. The CDR3 is made up of 16 amino acids. CDR3 DNA: TGTGCCAGCACCGAGATGGGGGAGAGCTCCTACAATGAGCAGTTCTTC. Its translation: CASTEMGESSYNEQFF.

This clonotype has at least ten counts. The CDR3 here is CASSQDLYVLGKAFF. In DNA, the CDR3 is TGTGCCAGCAGCCAAGATCTTTATGTGCTCGGTAAAGCTTTCTTT. The rearrangement uses TRBV3-1 and TRBJ1-1, with D unclear. V was shortened by 0 bases and J by 9 bases, with 17 bases between the two germline ends. The V gene's germline CDR1 is LGHDT and CDR2 YNNKEL (reference sequence). This CDR3 comprises 15 residues.

This clonotype was observed a handful of times. V is TRBV2 and J is TRBJ1-2, with TRBD1 identical over 7 bases. CDR1 and CDR2 (germline): SNHLY, FYNNEI. V gave up 5 bases and J gave up 7 bases; unmatched junction bases: 13. The CDR3 has 15 residues. The CDR3 sequence: CASSLGREGASGYTF. The CDR3 bases are TGTGCCAGCAGTTTGGGGCGGGAGGGGGCTAGTGGCTACACCTTC.

This clonotype has a count of ten or more. The V and J genes are TRBV5-1 and TRBJ1-1, with 11 bases that match TRBD1. V lost 0 bases and J lost 5; bases outside the gene matches: 3. The V gene's germline CDR1 is SGHRS and CDR2 YFSETQ. CDR3 length: 15 amino acids. The CDR3 sequence: CASSLGTGGRTEAFF. For the CDR3, the DNA is TGCGCCAGCAGCTTGGGGACAGGGGGCAGAACTGAAGCTTTCTTT.

At least ten counts were recorded for this clonotype. The rearrangement links TRBV4-3 to TRBJ2-1; unclear D gene. Trimming pared 1 base from V and 6 bases from J, leaving 25 bases between. Looked up from germline, CDR1 is LGHNA and CDR2 is YSLEER. The CDR3 length is 19 residues. CDR3 sequence reads: CASSQGISFSALRANEQFF. The CDR3 DNA is TGCGCCAGCAGCCAAGGGATCTCCTTCAGCGCCCTAAGGGCCAATGAGCAGTTCTTC.

This clonotype was seen at least ten times. The gene calls are TRBV29-1 and TRBJ1-1, with TRBD1 matching over 12 bases. V dropped 7 bases and J dropped 4; count of bases not matched to a gene: 7. Germline V CDR1 and CDR2: SQVTM, ANQGSEA. The CDR3 sequence is 14 residues long. CDR3 amino acids: CSARDRGRVTEAFF. The CDR3 coding sequence is TGCAGCGCCCGGGACAGGGGGCGAGTCACTGAAGCTTTCTTT.

The chain uses TRBV12-3 or TRBV12-4 and TRBJ1-1; D gene unclear. The CDR3 extends over 11 amino acids. V shed 6 bases and J shed 11 bases, with 13 bases lying between them. CDR3 protein: CASSLSGGAFF. The CDR3, as DNA: TGTGCCAGCAGCTTATCAGGAGGGGCTTTCTTT.

This clonotype was recorded many times. The J gene is TRBJ2-2, the V gene TRBV7-8, with no clear D. The CDR3 runs 17 residues. Per germline, CDR1 SGHVS and CDR2 FQNEAQ. With 6 bases removed from V and 4 bases from J, the gap between germline ends came to 21 bases. The CDR3 is CASSQTRSIAGTGELFF. CDR3 nucleotide sequence: TGTGCCAGCAGTCAAACGAGGTCGATCGCCGGCACCGGGGAGCTGTTTTTT. Full variable domain (missing parts from reference TRBV7-8 and TRBJ2-2): GAGVSQSPRYKVAKRGQDVALRCDPISGHVSLFWYQQALGQGPEFLTYFQNEAQLDKSGLPSDRFFAERPEGSVSTLKIQRTQQEDSAVYLCASSQTRSIAGTGELFFGEGSRLTVL.

This clonotype was counted at least ten times. The chain combines TRBV27 with TRBJ2-5; D uncertain. Trimming shortened V by 3 bases and J by 5 bases, and 10 bases separated the two germline ends. This CDR3 has 13 residues. Per the germline V gene, CDR1 is MNHEY and CDR2 is SMNVEV (reference sequence). CDR3 residues: CASSFIPRETQYF. The CDR3 DNA reads TGTGCCAGCAGTTTTATCCCGCGGGAGACCCAGTACTTC.

This clonotype has a handful of counts. The chain combines TRBV29-1 with TRBJ2-7; maybe TRBD2 (5 bases). Trimming pared 4 bases from V and 2 bases from J, leaving 15 bases between. The CDR3 sequence is 14 residues long. Germline values: CDR1 SQVTM, CDR2 ANQGSEA. CDR3 in amino acids: CSVVGVTATYEQYF. CDR3 bases: TGCAGCGTTGTGGGAGTGACGGCTACCTACGAGCAGTACTTC.

The table lists this clonotype with many counts. The chain has TRBV20-1 and TRBJ2-7; D call uncertain. V lost 3 bases to trimming and J lost 4 bases, with 7 bases between them. The CDR3 covers 11 residues. Per germline, CDR1 DFQATT and CDR2 SNEGSKA (reference sequence). The CDR3 DNA sequence: TGCAGTGCTAGTCCCAGGTACGAGCAGTACTTC. This codes for CSASPRYEQYF.

This clonotype has a count of ten or more. The chain carries TRBV9 and TRBJ2-5; tentatively, D is TRBD2 (6 bases). The CDR3 runs to 14 residues. Per the germline V gene, CDR1 is SGDLS and CDR2 is YYNGEE. The germline V and J ends were trimmed by 4 bases and 10 bases, with 20 bases remaining between them. CDR3 nucleotides: TGTGCCAGCAGCCAATTGGGGGACCGGGGGATCCAGTACTTC. It is translated as CASSQLGDRGIQYF.

This clonotype was found many times. The chain couples TRBV27 to TRBJ1-1; D not certain. The CDR3 loop spans 13 amino acids. The germline V gene encodes CDR1 MNHEY and CDR2 SMNVEV (reference sequence). Trimming pared 3 bases from V and 5 bases from J, leaving 10 bases between. The CDR3 bases are TGTGCCAGCAGTTTTGGGTACACAACTGAAGCTTTCTTT. Encoded protein: CASSFGYTTEAFF.

This clonotype was seen more than once but under ten times. V is TRBV6-1 and J is TRBJ2-5; no reliable D call. V lost 5 bases and J 2 bases, leaving 9 bases between the germline ends. Germline-derived CDR1 and CDR2 are MNHNS and SASEGT. The CDR3 sequence is 13 residues long. CDR3 coding DNA: TGTGCCAGCAGTCCCCTTACTCAAGAGACCCAGTACTTC. Its translation: CASSPLTQETQYF.

The chain recombines TRBV20-1 with TRBJ1-5; no definite D call. The CDR3 covers 14 residues. Germline V gene sequence: CDR1 DFQATT, CDR2 SNEGSKA (reference sequence). V gave up 3 bases and J gave up 0 bases, with 9 bases separating them. CDR3 protein: CSASRDFSNQPQHF. The DNA of the CDR3 is TGCAGTGCTAGTCGGGATTTTAGCAATCAGCCCCAGCATTTT.

This chain connects TRBV24-1 to TRBJ2-6; no clear D gene. The CDR3 consists of 18 residues. V dropped 2 bases and J dropped 0 bases, with 13 bases sitting between them. Germline loops: CDR1 KGHDR, CDR2 SFDVKD. Written as DNA, the CDR3 is TGTGCCACCAGTGATTCTCATTATGGCGGCTCTGGGGCCAACGTCCTGACTTTC. This codes for CATSDSHYGGSGANVLTF.